What follows are 15 T cell receptor beta chains derived from one specimen sequenced in a study of blood T cell repertoires in COVID-19. Produced via immunoSEQ multiplex PCR; TCRdb's table is partial and in-frame only. The sample has around 200,000 clones, about 88% seen once. The sample consisted of peripheral blood. These receptors were collected from a man aged 35 to 55 with acute or convalescent COVID-19.

V and J are TRBV29-1 and TRBJ2-6; 11 positions match TRBD1. After removal of 6 bases from V and 3 bases from J, the junction contained 10 bases not matched to a gene. CDR3 length: 17 residues. Per the germline V gene, CDR1 is SQVTM and CDR2 is ANQGSEA. Here the CDR3 DNA reads TGCAGCGTGGGCGGTGGGACAGGGGGAATTGGGGCCAACGTCCTGACTTTC. This sequence encodes CSVGGGTGGIGANVLTF.

This clone was recorded once. The gene calls are TRBV7-3 and TRBJ2-5; 10 positions match TRBD1. V trimming: 5 bases; J trimming: 2 bases; junction bases outside the gene matches: 8. The CDR3 extends over 16 amino acids. Germline V gives CDR1 SGHTA, CDR2 FQGTGA. The CDR3 loop reads CASSPAPGQGQETQYF. The CDR3 coding sequence is TGTGCCAGCAGCCCGGCACCGGGACAGGGGCAAGAGACCCAGTACTTC.

The rearrangement uses TRBV19 and TRBJ2-5, with 9 bases that match TRBD2. Germline CDR1 and CDR2: LNHDA and SQIVND (reference sequence). CDR3 length: 16 residues. V was pared by 4 bases and J by 5 bases, with 11 bases of the junction left unmatched. CDR3 protein: CASSTTSGYSGETQYF. Here the CDR3 DNA reads TGTGCCAGTAGTACCACTAGCGGGTACTCGGGGGAGACCCAGTACTTC.

The V call is TRBV11-3, the J call TRBJ2-1, with D uncertain. V gave up 2 bases and J gave up 1 base, with 12 bases separating them. Per the germline V gene, CDR1 is SGHNT and CDR2 is YENEEA. This CDR3 contains 16 residues. The CDR3 sequence is CASSLSSVASYNEQFF. Here the CDR3 DNA reads TGTGCCAGCAGCTTATCTTCAGTAGCATCCTACAATGAGCAGTTCTTC.

The chain is built from TRBV19 and TRBJ1-5, with a possible D match to TRBD1 (6 bases). Germline V CDR1 and CDR2: LNHDA, SQIVND (reference sequence). CDR3 length: 14 amino acids. V was shortened by 6 bases and J by 1 base, with 10 bases between the two germline ends. The CDR3 spells CASRGTLSNQPQHF. Written as DNA, the CDR3 is TGTGCCAGTAGGGGGACACTGAGCAATCAGCCCCAGCATTTT.

This rearrangement joins TRBV7-9 to TRBJ2-7; D is unclear. V lost 5 bases and J lost 3, with 11 bases in between. The CDR3 has 13 amino acids. The V gene's germline CDR1 is SEHNR and CDR2 FQNEAQ (reference sequence). CDR3 in amino acids: CASSTSTVYEQYF. The CDR3 DNA sequence: TGTGCCAGCAGCACCAGTACAGTCTACGAGCAGTACTTC.

The chain has TRBV7-2 and TRBJ1-5, with 10 bases identical to TRBD1. This CDR3 is built from 15 residues. Germline assignment: CDR1 SGHTA and CDR2 FQGNSA. Germline trimming cut 8 bases from V and 3 bases from J; bases unmatched to any gene: 7. CDR3 sequence (DNA): TGTGCCAGCCGGGGGGGGACAGGGGTCAATCAGCCCCAGCATTTT. Translating it yields CASRGGTGVNQPQHF.

The gene calls are TRBV10-3 and TRBJ2-1; the match to TRBD2 covers 12 bases. CDR1 and CDR2 from the germline V gene are ENHRY and SYGVKD. The CDR3 has 14 amino acids. Trimming at V came to 7 bases and at J to 9 bases, leaving 7 bases not matched to a gene. The CDR3 DNA follows: TGTGCCATCAAACCTAGCGGGAGGGCCGGTGAGCAGTTCTTC. This translates into CAIKPSGRAGEQFF.

The chain joins TRBV14 to TRBJ2-7, with D unresolved. Trimming left V 1 base short and J 2 bases short, with 6 bases between. CDR1 is SGHDN and CDR2 is FVKESK in the germline V gene. This CDR3 is built from 13 residues. DNA of the CDR3: TGTGCCAGCAGCCAAGCAGGCGCCTACGAGCAGTACTTC. This sequence encodes CASSQAGAYEQYF.

The V gene is TRBV5-4, the J gene TRBJ1-1; weak D call: TRBD1 (5 bases). This CDR3 is built from 13 residues. Germline CDR1 is SGHNT and CDR2 is YYREEE (reference sequence). The V gene lost 9 bases and the J gene lost 1 base, with 13 bases spanning the gap. The CDR3 region is CATGPGQNTEAFF. The CDR3 DNA reads TGTGCCACCGGTCCTGGACAGAACACTGAAGCTTTCTTT.

The V and J genes are TRBV15 and TRBJ2-3; D gene uncertain. CDR1 is LNHNV, CDR2 YYDKDF, per germline (reference sequence). The V gene lost 6 bases and the J gene lost 6 bases, with 4 bases spanning the gap. The CDR3 is 10 residues long. CDR3 sequence reads: CATRADTQYF. The CDR3 DNA reads as TGTGCCACCAGAGCGGATACGCAGTATTTT.

This sequence joins TRBV28 and TRBJ2-7; no firm D call. The V gene lost 6 bases and the J gene lost 4 bases, with 10 bases spanning the gap. CDR1 is MDHEN, CDR2 SYDVKM, per germline. This CDR3 spans 12 amino acids. CDR3 DNA: TGTGCCAGCAGCCTCACAAAATACGAGCAGTACTTC. Its translation: CASSLTKYEQYF.

V is TRBV30 and J is TRBJ1-2, with D perhaps matching TRBD1 (6 bases). V lost 0 bases, J lost 0 bases, and 8 bases lay in between. This CDR3 has 14 residues. Germline CDR1 GTSNPN, CDR2 SVGIG (reference sequence). CDR3 coding DNA: TGTGCCTGGAGTGTTTCAGGGGCTAACTATGGCTACACCTTC. Translating gives CAWSVSGANYGYTF.

V gene TRBV7-3 combines with J gene TRBJ2-3, with a possible D match to TRBD1 (6 bases). This CDR3 is built from 14 residues. CDR1 and CDR2 from the germline V gene are SGHTA and FQGTGA. Trimming removed 3 bases from V and 3 bases from J, with 10 bases in between. The CDR3 region has the DNA TGTGCCAGCAGCTTCACAGGGAAAACAGATACGCAGTATTTT. It specifies CASSFTGKTDTQYF.

V usage is TRBV25-1 and J usage is TRBJ2-2; 11 nucleotides match TRBD2. The germline V gene encodes CDR1 MGHDK and CDR2 SYGVNS. V shed 1 base and J 1 base; nucleotides not matched to a gene: 5. The CDR3 has 18 residues. The CDR3 here is CASSESGLAVENTGELFF. The CDR3 bases are TGTGCCAGCAGTGAATCGGGACTAGCGGTGGAGAACACCGGGGAGCTGTTTTTT.